This T cell receptor (beta chain) derives from a study of blood T cell repertoires in COVID-19. Study as a whole: Some COVID-19 samples were acute and others convalescent; all came from the United States, Italy and Spain. T cells, B-cell-depleted T cells, or PBMCs provided the cDNA or gDNA that served as material.

The CDR3 runs 16 residues. Trimming took off 3 bases at V and 7 bases at J, with 16 bases between the two ends. CDR1 and CDR2 from the germline V gene are KGHSH and LQKENI. The Seattle patients joined while their infection was active and were tracked longitudinally afterward. Authors' analysis steps: Estimation of nucleated cell counts was performed using reference gene primer amplification. Using immunoSEQ multiplex PCR, the repertoire was profiled, and TCRdb retains in-frame clones only, with some absent. V, J and clone size are those of that table, while D and trimming were read from the DNA. The repertoire holds about 170,000 clones, with approximately 80% as singletons.

Sequencing used peripheral blood. The gene calls are TRBV18 and TRBJ1-6; D is possibly TRBD1 (5 bases). This receptor was taken from a woman older than 75 with COVID-19, enrolled during active disease. Here the CDR3 DNA reads TGTGCCAGCTCACCTTTTCCCGACAGTGCGAATTCACCCCTCCACTTT. Protein sequence: CASSPFPDSANSPLHF.